Each of the 26 T cell receptor beta chains below was sequenced from the same sample in a study of Tregs in tolerant kidney transplant recipients (dated by TCRdb to about 2019). The transplants used related donors along with nonmyeloablative bone marrow transplantation, and in the human trials mixed chimerism was transient. Library method: the immunoSEQ multiplex PCR assay. In TCRdb, the immuneACCESS table is reduced to in-frame sequences with V and J assigned. These tables do not hold every clone; where another copy was compared, an unresolved V gene accounts for under half, and the others remain unexplained. The sample table records some 57,000 clones; 90% to 95% of these occur just once. Nearly 15% of the sample goes to the ten largest clones. Sequencing used CD8+ T cells from blood (PBMCs), obtained 24 months after the transplant. The receptors here all came from a human patient who received a combined kidney and bone marrow transplant. Some T cells present after a transplant may be cells of the graft donor.

The chain uses TRBV16 and TRBJ2-3; no firm D call. The germline CDR1 and CDR2 sequences are KGHSY and FQNENV. This CDR3 region has 14 residues. V lost 4 bases, J lost 1 base, and 9 bases lay in between. The CDR3 is CASSLDTGTDTQYF. CDR3 nucleotide sequence: TGTGCCAGCAGCCTCGACACGGGCACAGATACGCAGTATTTT.

The CDR3 nucleotides read TGTGCCAGCAGCTTAGGCAGCGCGGGTACCGCCTATGGCTACACCTTC. Its translation: CASSLGSAGTAYGYTF. The chain has TRBV13 and TRBJ1-2; the D is unclear. The CDR3 has 16 residues. Per the germline V gene, CDR1 is PRHDT and CDR2 is FYEKMQ (reference sequence). With 0 bases removed from V and 4 bases from J, the gap between germline ends came to 15 bases.

The chain is built from TRBV27 and TRBJ1-5; D not resolved. V lost 4 bases and J lost 5, with 15 bases in between. This CDR3 contains 15 residues. CDR1 is MNHEY, CDR2 SMNVEV, per germline (reference sequence). The CDR3: CASSSTPTGHQPQHF. CDR3 bases: TGTGCCAGCAGTTCAACCCCCACGGGTCATCAGCCCCAGCATTTT.

The gene calls are TRBV27 and TRBJ2-2; a possible D gene is TRBD2 (6 bases). This CDR3 is 13 amino acids long. CDR1 is MNHEY and CDR2 is SMNVEV in the germline V gene (reference sequence). The germline V and J ends were trimmed by 2 bases and 9 bases, with 10 bases remaining between them. DNA of the CDR3: TGTGCCAGCAGTTTAGCGGAGGGGTGGGAGCTGTTTTTT. It is translated as CASSLAEGWELFF.

J is TRBJ2-7 and V is TRBV11-3, with 9 bases identical to TRBD2. Germline loops: CDR1 SGHNT, CDR2 YENEEA. V lost 1 base, J lost 6 bases, and 7 bases stayed unmatched. The CDR3 loop spans 15 amino acids. CDR3 region: CASSLGREGPFEQYF. The CDR3 DNA is TGTGCCAGCAGCTTAGGGCGGGAGGGCCCCTTCGAGCAGTACTTC.

The V gene is TRBV7-3, the J gene TRBJ2-7, with D maybe TRBD1 (5 bases). The CDR3 is 14 residues long. Germline V gives CDR1 SGHTA, CDR2 FQGTGA. V dropped 1 base and J dropped 6 bases, with 13 bases sitting between them. CDR3 residues: CASSLNVGVGEQYF. The CDR3, as DNA: TGTGCCAGCAGCTTAAATGTAGGGGTCGGCGAGCAGTACTTC.

The chain carries TRBV2 and TRBJ1-5; tentatively, D is TRBD1 (6 bases). This CDR3 has 16 amino acids. The V end was cut by 0 bases, the J end by 1 base, with 10 bases between. Per the germline V gene, CDR1 is SNHLY and CDR2 is FYNNEI. The CDR3 reads CASSEAGRGSNQPQHF. The DNA for the CDR3 is TGTGCCAGCAGTGAAGCGGGCAGGGGAAGCAATCAGCCCCAGCATTTT.

V and J are TRBV27 and TRBJ2-2; tentatively, D is TRBD1 (5 bases). Germline loops: CDR1 MNHEY, CDR2 SMNVEV (reference sequence). Trimming pared 5 bases from V and 6 bases from J, leaving 16 bases between. CDR3 size: 15 residues. CDR3 sequence: CASSTMKTVSGELFF. CDR3 in DNA: TGTGCCAGCAGTACTATGAAGACAGTGTCCGGGGAGCTGTTTTTT.

DNA of the CDR3: TGCGCCAGCAGCGTCTCCCGGGACAGGGCGTTTTCCGAGCAGTACTTC. It yields the protein CASSVSRDRAFSEQYF. The chain is built from TRBV5-1 and TRBJ2-7; the match to TRBD1 covers 9 bases. Losses at the gene ends were 4 bases for V and 6 bases for J; bases not matched to a gene: 14. The CDR3 covers 16 residues. Germline loops: CDR1 SGHRS, CDR2 YFSETQ. Together with reference TRBV5-1 and TRBJ2-7, the CDR3 gives the full variable domain: KAGVTQTPRYLIKTRGQQVTLSCSPISGHRSVSWYQQTPGQGLQFLFEYFSETQRNKGNFPGRFSGRQFSNSRSEMNVSTLELGDSALYLCASSVSRDRAFSEQYFGPGTRLTVT.

This chain's CDR3 is CASSGQRTGDTGYGYTF. The CDR3, as DNA: TGTGCCAGCAGCGGCCAGAGGACAGGGGACACTGGCTATGGCTACACCTTC. This chain connects TRBV9 to TRBJ1-2, with TRBD1 identical over 9 bases. The V segment lost 3 bases and the J segment 4 bases; nucleotides outside the gene matches: 13. The CDR3 has 17 amino acids. Germline CDR1 reads SGDLS; CDR2 reads YYNGEE.

V gene TRBV9 combines with J gene TRBJ2-3; 9 bases line up with TRBD2. J lost 2 bases, V lost 5 bases, and 6 bases had no gene match. Looked up from germline, CDR1 is SGDLS and CDR2 is YYNGEE. The CDR3 has 15 residues. The CDR3 loop reads CASRTSGRITDTQYF. The DNA of the CDR3 is TGTGCCAGCAGGACTAGCGGACGCATCACAGATACGCAGTATTTT.

The chain has TRBV30 and TRBJ1-2; the match to TRBD1 covers 7 bases. V lost 3 bases, J lost 6 bases, and 7 bases stayed unmatched. The CDR3 is 13 amino acids. CDR1 is GTSNPN, CDR2 SVGIG, per germline (reference sequence). CDR3 nucleotides: TGTGCCTGGAGCGCGGGACAGTTTGATGGCTACACCTTC. Amino acid sequence: CAWSAGQFDGYTF.

Written as DNA, the CDR3 is TGTGCCAGTAGTATGCCAGCGGGGTCGGGCACAGATACGCAGTATTTT. Translating it yields CASSMPAGSGTDTQYF. V and J are TRBV19 and TRBJ2-3, with 7 bases that match TRBD2. Trimming cost V 3 bases and J 1 base; bases outside gene matches: 7. This CDR3 comprises 16 residues. Germline CDR1 is LNHDA and CDR2 is SQIVND (reference sequence).

This sequence joins TRBV6-1 and TRBJ2-5; the D gene is possibly TRBD1 (5 bases). Trimming took 8 bases from V and 5 from J, leaving 15 bases between them. Germline-derived CDR1 and CDR2 are MNHNS and SASEGT. The CDR3 consists of 13 residues. CDR3 in DNA: TGTGCCAGCCAAACAGGATTATGGGAGACCCAGTACTTC. Translated: CASQTGLWETQYF.

The chain links TRBV7-2 to TRBJ2-7, with a possible D match to TRBD2 (5 bases). The CDR3 consists of 16 residues. Germline V CDR1 and CDR2: SGHTA, FQGNSA. V was cut by 1 base and J by 3 bases, with 16 bases left in between. CDR3 loop: CASSLDGLRASYEQYF. The CDR3 coding sequence is TGTGCCAGCAGCTTAGATGGACTCCGGGCTAGCTACGAGCAGTACTTC.

The V call is TRBV28, the J call TRBJ2-5, with D maybe TRBD1 (5 bases). The DNA end favors TRBJ2-7, so the J call may be wrong. This CDR3 has 13 amino acids. CDR1 is MDHEN and CDR2 is SYDVKM in the germline V gene. The CDR3 DNA reads as TGTGCCAGCAGTATTTCGCAGGGCTTCGAGCAGTACTTC. It is translated as CASSISQGFEQYF.

The V and J genes are TRBV7-2 and TRBJ2-1, with 9 bases lining up with TRBD1. V shed 1 base, J shed 10 bases, and the junction held 2 bases outside the gene matches. The CDR3 extends over 13 amino acids. Per germline, CDR1 SGHTA and CDR2 FQGNSA. The CDR3 DNA sequence: TGTGCCAGCAGCTTAGGGACAGGGGTCGAGCAGTTCTTC. Protein sequence: CASSLGTGVEQFF.

The chain employs TRBV5-1 and TRBJ2-7, with 11 positions matching TRBD2. V lost 0 bases and J lost 3; bases outside the gene matches: 8. Germline CDR1 is SGHRS and CDR2 is YFSETQ. The CDR3 is 17 amino acids. This CDR3 reads CASSLAGLAGGNYEQYF. For the CDR3, the DNA is TGCGCCAGCAGCTTGGCGGGGTTAGCGGGGGGGAACTACGAGCAGTACTTC.

This chain links TRBV4-1 with TRBJ2-1; no reliable D call. The CDR3 extends over 15 amino acids. V dropped 1 base and J dropped 8 bases, with 15 bases sitting between them. Germline CDR1 reads MGHRA; CDR2 reads YSYEKL. DNA for the CDR3: TGCGCCAGCAGCCAAGGGCCTGACTCACGCCATGAGCAGTTCTTC. It specifies CASSQGPDSRHEQFF.

V gene TRBV27 combines with J gene TRBJ2-3, with TRBD1 identical over 9 bases. CDR1 and CDR2 from the germline V gene are MNHEY and SMNVEV (reference sequence). The ends lost 4 bases at V and 2 bases at J; junction bases unmatched: 4. CDR3 length: 15 residues. CDR3 in DNA: TGTGCCAGCAGTTACGGGACAGGGACCACAGATACGCAGTATTTT. It yields the protein CASSYGTGTTDTQYF.

This clone was detected only once. This rearrangement joins TRBV19 to TRBJ2-7, with D possibly matching TRBD1 (6 bases). The CDR3 runs to 15 residues. Looked up from germline, CDR1 is LNHDA and CDR2 is SQIVND (reference sequence). Trimming cost V 8 bases and J 1 base, with 18 bases left between them. The CDR3 nucleotides are TGTGCCAGTGGGTCCGGGATGGGGGCTTCCTACGAGCAGTACTTC. Encoded protein: CASGSGMGASYEQYF.

The chain combines TRBV7-9 with TRBJ2-7, with D perhaps matching TRBD1 (7 bases). This CDR3 region has 16 residues. The germline V gene has CDR1 SEHNR and CDR2 FQNEAQ (reference sequence). The V gene lost 4 bases and the J gene lost 7 bases, with 23 bases spanning the gap. CDR3 amino acids: CASSSLLRDSAGEQYF. CDR3 nucleotide sequence: TGTGCCAGCAGCTCTCTCCTGCGGGACAGCGCTGGGGAGCAGTACTTC.

The chain joins TRBV15 to TRBJ1-1; perhaps TRBD1 as D (5 bases). The germline gives CDR1 LNHNV, CDR2 YYDKDF (reference sequence). Trimming pared 6 bases from V and 0 bases from J, leaving 14 bases between. The CDR3 has 15 residues. DNA for the CDR3: TGTGCCACCAGACAGGAGACTTTTATGAACACTGAAGCTTTCTTT. Its translation: CATRQETFMNTEAFF.

The chain couples TRBV27 to TRBJ2-3, with D uncertain. The CDR3 extends over 11 amino acids. Germline-derived CDR1 and CDR2 are MNHEY and SMNVEV (reference sequence). Trimming left V 7 bases short and J 5 bases short, with 7 bases between. The CDR3, as DNA: TGTGCCAGCAAGAACGGAGATACGCAGTATTTT. It encodes CASKNGDTQYF.

This clone was recorded only once. The chain links TRBV4-3 to TRBJ2-7; tentatively, D is TRBD2 (6 bases). Germline lookup yields CDR1 LGHNA and CDR2 YSLEER. V gave up 1 base and J gave up 3 bases, with 25 bases separating them. The length of the CDR3 is 19 residues. Here the CDR3 reads CASSQGAPSDSGDDYEQYF. In DNA, the CDR3 is TGCGCCAGCAGCCAAGGGGCCCCTTCGGACTCGGGAGACGACTACGAGCAGTACTTC.

V usage is TRBV5-6 and J usage is TRBJ2-3, with 9 bases fitting TRBD2. The CDR3 sequence is 16 residues long. Germline V gene sequence: CDR1 SGHDT, CDR2 YYEEEE. The J segment lost 1 base and the V segment lost 0 bases, leaving 3 bases of the junction unmatched. The CDR3 DNA sequence: TGTGCCAGCAGCTTGGCTAGCGGGAAAGGCACAGATACGCAGTATTTT. Translated: CASSLASGKGTDTQYF.